This T cell receptor (beta chain) appears in the sequencing data of a study of T-cell reconstitution after alpha-beta-depleted transplantation in children. Unique molecular identifiers featured in how the TCRbeta library was prepared. TCRdb independently ran MiXCR on the PCR reads; one entry per CDR3 protein. The sample carries 27,000 or so distinct CDR3 sequences, about a sixth recorded once. The input for sequencing was PBMCs, mostly from graft donor cells, taken 60 days after TCRalphabeta/CD19-depleted stem cell transplant. The sequence derives from a male patient aged 2-15 years who had a stem cell transplant for acute lymphoblastic leukemia, so the T cells may come from the graft donor.

CDR3 amino acids: CASSLDGGPTYEQYF. In DNA form, the CDR3 reads TGCGCCAGCAGCTTGGACGGCGGCCCCACCTACGAGCAGTACTTC. The chain carries TRBV5-1 and TRBJ2-7; no clear D gene. Trimming cost V 0 bases and J 2 bases, with 12 bases left between them. The CDR3 has 15 residues. Germline V gives CDR1 SGHRS, CDR2 YFSETQ.